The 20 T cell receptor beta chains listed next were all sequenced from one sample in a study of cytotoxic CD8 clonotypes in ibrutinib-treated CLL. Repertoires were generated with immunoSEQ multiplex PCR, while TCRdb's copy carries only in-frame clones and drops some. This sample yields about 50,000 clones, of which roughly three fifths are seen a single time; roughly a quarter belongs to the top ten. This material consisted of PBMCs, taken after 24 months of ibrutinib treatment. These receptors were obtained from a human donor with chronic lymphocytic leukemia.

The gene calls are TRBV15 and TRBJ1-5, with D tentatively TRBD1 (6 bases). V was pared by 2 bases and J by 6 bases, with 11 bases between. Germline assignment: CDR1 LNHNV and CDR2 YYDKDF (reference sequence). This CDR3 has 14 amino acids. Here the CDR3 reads CATSRKKDSQPQHF. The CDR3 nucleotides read TGTGCCACCAGCAGAAAAAAGGACAGTCAGCCCCAGCATTTT.

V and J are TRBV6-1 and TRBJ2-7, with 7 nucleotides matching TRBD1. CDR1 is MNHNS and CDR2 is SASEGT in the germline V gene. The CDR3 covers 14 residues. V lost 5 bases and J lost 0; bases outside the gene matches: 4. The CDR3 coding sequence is TGTGCCAGCAGTAGCAGGGGGAACTCCTACGAGCAGTACTTC. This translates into CASSSRGNSYEQYF.

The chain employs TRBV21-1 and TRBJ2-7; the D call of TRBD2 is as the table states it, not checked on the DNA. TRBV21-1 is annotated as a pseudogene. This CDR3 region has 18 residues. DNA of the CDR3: TGTGCCAGCAGCAAAGATGGGGCTTCGGTAGCGGGGGGTTACGAGCAGTACTTC. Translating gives CASSKDGASVAGGYEQYF.

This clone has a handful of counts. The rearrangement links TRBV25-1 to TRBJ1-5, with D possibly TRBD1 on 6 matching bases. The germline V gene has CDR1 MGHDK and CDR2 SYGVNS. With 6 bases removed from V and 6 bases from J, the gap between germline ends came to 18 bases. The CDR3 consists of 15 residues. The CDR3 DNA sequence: TGTGCCAGCAGCCCCATGGGAGGGGGAGGTCAGCCCCAGCATTTT. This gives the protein CASSPMGGGGQPQHF.

The CDR3 protein is CASSVGQEAAYEQYF. The CDR3 DNA reads as TGTGCCAGCAGCGTCGGACAGGAGGCGGCCTACGAGCAGTACTTC. The chain combines TRBV9 with TRBJ2-7; TRBD1 matches 7 bases. The V and J ends lost 2 bases and 2 bases, in that order; junction bases with no gene match: 7. CDR1 and CDR2 (germline): SGDLS, YYNGEE. The CDR3 length is 15 residues.

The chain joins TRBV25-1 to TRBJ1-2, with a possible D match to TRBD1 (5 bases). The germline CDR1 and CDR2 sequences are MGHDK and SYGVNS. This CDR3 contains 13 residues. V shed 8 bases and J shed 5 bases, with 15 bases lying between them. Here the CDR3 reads CASSTGGAYGYTF. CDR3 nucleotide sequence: TGTGCCAGCTCGACTGGAGGGGCTTATGGCTACACCTTC.

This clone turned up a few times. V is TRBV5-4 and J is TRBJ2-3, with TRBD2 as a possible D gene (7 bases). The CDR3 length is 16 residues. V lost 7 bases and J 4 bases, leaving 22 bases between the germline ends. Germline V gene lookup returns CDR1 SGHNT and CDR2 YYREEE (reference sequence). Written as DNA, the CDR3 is TGTGCCAGCGGATACTCAGGCGGGGGCGATGCAGATACGCAGTATTTT. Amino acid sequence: CASGYSGGGDADTQYF. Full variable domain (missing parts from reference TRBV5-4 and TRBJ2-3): ETGVTQSPTHLIKTRGQQVTLRCSSQSGHNTVSWYQQALGQGPQFIFQYYREEENGRGNFPPRFSGLQFPNYSSELNVNALELDDSALYLCASGYSGGGDADTQYFGPGTRLTVL.

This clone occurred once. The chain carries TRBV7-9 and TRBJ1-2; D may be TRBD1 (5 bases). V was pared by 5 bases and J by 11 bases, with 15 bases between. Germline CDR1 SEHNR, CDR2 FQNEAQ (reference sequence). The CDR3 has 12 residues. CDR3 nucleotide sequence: TGTGCCAGCAGCCCACCCGGGGGGGGATACACCTTC. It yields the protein CASSPPGGGYTF.

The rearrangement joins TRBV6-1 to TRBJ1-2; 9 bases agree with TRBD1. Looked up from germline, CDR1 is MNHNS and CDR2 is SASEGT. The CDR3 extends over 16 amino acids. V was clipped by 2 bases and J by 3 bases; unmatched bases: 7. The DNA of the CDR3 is TGTGCCAGCAGTGAAATTAGGGGACAGGGTCACTATGGCTACACCTTC. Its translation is CASSEIRGQGHYGYTF.

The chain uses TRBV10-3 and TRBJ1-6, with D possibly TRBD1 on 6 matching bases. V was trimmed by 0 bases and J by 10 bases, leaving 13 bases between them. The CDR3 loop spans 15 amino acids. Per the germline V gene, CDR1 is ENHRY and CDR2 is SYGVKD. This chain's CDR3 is CAISESAGAGSPLHF. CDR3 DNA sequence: TGTGCCATCAGTGAGTCGGCGGGGGCGGGCTCACCCCTCCACTTT.

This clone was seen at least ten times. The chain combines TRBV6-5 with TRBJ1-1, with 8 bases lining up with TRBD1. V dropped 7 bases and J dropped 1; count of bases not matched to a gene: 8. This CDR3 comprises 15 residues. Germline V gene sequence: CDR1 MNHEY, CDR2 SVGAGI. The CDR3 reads CASNPRGQGNTEAFF. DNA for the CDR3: TGTGCCAGCAACCCCAGGGGGCAGGGGAACACTGAAGCTTTCTTT.

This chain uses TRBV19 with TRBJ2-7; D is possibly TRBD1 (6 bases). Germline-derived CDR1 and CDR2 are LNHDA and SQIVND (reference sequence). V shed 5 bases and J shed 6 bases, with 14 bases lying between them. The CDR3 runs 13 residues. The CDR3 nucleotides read TGTGCCAGTAGTGGGGACATTATCTGCGAGCAGTACTTC. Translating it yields CASSGDIICEQYF.

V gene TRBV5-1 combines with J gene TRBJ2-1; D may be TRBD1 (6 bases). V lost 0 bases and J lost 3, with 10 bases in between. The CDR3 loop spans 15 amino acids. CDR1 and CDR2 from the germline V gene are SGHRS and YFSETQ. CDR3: CASSLDRVLYNEQFF. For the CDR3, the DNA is TGCGCCAGCAGCTTGGACAGGGTCCTCTACAATGAGCAGTTCTTC. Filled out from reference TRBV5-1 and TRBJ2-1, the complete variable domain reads KAGVTQTPRYLIKTRGQQVTLSCSPISGHRSVSWYQQTPGQGLQFLFEYFSETQRNKGNFPGRFSGRQFSNSRSEMNVSTLELGDSALYLCASSLDRVLYNEQFFGPGTRLTVL.

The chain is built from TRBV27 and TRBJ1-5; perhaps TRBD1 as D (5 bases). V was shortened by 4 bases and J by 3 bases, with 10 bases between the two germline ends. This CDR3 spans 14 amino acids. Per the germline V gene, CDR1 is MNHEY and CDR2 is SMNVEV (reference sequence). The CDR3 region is CASSYGGYNQPQHF. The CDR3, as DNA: TGTGCCAGCAGTTATGGGGGTTACAATCAGCCCCAGCATTTT.

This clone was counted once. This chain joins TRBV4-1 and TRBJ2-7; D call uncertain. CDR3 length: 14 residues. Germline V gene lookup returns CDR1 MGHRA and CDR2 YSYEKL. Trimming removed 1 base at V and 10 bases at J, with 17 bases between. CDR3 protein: CASSQGVGPGIQYF. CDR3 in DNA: TGCGCCAGCAGCCAAGGGGTAGGCCCCGGTATTCAGTACTTC.

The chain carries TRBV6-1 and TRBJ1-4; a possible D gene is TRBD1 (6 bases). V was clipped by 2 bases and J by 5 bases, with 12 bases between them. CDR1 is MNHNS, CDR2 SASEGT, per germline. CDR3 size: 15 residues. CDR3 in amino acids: CASSERAGVNEKLFF. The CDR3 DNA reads TGTGCCAGCAGTGAACGGGCAGGGGTAAATGAAAAACTGTTTTTT.

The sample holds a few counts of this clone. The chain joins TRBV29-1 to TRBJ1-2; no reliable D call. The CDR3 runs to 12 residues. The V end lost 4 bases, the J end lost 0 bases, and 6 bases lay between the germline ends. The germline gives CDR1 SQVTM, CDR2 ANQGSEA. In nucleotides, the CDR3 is TGCAGCGTTGGGGAAACTAACTATGGCTACACCTTC. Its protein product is CSVGETNYGYTF.

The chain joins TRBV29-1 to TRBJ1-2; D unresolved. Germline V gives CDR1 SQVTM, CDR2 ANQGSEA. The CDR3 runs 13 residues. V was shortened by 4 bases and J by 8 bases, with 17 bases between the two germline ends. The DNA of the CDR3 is TGCAGCGTTGTTTTTCCGAGCTCACTAGGCTACACCTTC. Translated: CSVVFPSSLGYTF.

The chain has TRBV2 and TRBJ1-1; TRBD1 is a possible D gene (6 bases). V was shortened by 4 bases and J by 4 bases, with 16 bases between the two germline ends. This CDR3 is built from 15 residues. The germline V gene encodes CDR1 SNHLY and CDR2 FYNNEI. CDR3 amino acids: CASSVGARWATEAFF. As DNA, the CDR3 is TGTGCCAGCAGTGTGGGGGCGAGATGGGCCACTGAAGCTTTCTTT.

For the CDR3, the DNA is TGTGCCAGCAGCTTAGCACTCGGGGAAAGAACCTACGAGCAGTACTTC. This gives the protein CASSLALGERTYEQYF. This chain links TRBV13 with TRBJ2-5; the D gene is possibly TRBD2 (5 bases). The DNA end is more similar to TRBJ2-7, so the J call may be wrong. Germline CDR1 and CDR2: PRHDT and FYEKMQ (reference sequence). This CDR3 region has 16 residues.